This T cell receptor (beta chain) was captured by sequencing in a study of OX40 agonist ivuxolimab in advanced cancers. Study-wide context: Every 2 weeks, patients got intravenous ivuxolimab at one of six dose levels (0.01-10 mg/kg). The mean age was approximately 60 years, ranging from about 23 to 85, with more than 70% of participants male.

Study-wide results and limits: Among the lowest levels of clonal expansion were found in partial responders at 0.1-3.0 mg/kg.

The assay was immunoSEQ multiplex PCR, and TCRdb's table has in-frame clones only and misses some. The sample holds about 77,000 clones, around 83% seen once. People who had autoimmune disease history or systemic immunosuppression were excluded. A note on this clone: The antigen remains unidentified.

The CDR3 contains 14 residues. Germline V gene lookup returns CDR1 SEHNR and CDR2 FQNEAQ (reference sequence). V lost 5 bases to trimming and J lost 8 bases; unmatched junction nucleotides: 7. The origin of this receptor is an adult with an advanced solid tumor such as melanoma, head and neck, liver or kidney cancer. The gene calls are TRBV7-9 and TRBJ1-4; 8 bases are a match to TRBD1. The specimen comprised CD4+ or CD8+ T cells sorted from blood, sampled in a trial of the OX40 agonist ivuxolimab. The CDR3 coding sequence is TGTGCCAGCAGCATTTTTGGACAGGGCGAAAAACTGTTTTTT. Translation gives CASSIFGQGEKLFF.